A single sample gave rise to the 20 T cell receptor beta chains below, sequenced in a study of siplizumab effects on memory and regulatory T cells. Profiled with immunoSEQ multiplex PCR; TCRdb holds only in-frame clones, not every one. The sample has about 100,000 clones, approximately 90% seen once. The sequencing sample was made of Tregs sorted from blood. The receptors originated from a human donor in good health.

V usage is TRBV6-5 and J usage is TRBJ2-7, with D perhaps matching TRBD1 (6 bases). CDR1 and CDR2 from the germline V gene are MNHEY and SVGAGI. V was cut by 0 bases and J by 2 bases, with 11 bases left in between. This CDR3 is 15 amino acids long. DNA of the CDR3: TGTGCCAGCAGTTACTCGAGTCAGGGGCCCTACGAGCAGTACTTC. Its protein is CASSYSSQGPYEQYF.

The CDR3 spells CASARRQGAHYSNQPQHF. The CDR3 DNA is TGTGCCAGCGCCCGCAGACAGGGGGCTCACTATAGCAATCAGCCCCAGCATTTT. The chain employs TRBV2 and TRBJ1-5; 10 positions match TRBD1. The CDR3 has 18 residues. The J segment lost 0 bases and the V segment lost 8 bases, leaving 13 bases of the junction unmatched. Germline CDR1 SNHLY, CDR2 FYNNEI.

The chain joins TRBV28 to TRBJ2-3, with 12 bases aligning to TRBD2. With 2 bases clipped from V and 4 bases from J, the junction kept 4 bases outside the gene matches. CDR3 length: 16 amino acids. The germline CDR1 and CDR2 sequences are MDHEN and SYDVKM. This CDR3 reads CASSLPGLAGSDTQYF. The CDR3, as DNA: TGTGCCAGCAGTTTACCGGGACTAGCGGGTTCAGATACGCAGTATTTT.

The chain joins TRBV25-1 to TRBJ1-5, with a weak D call TRBD1 (5 bases). This CDR3 contains 14 residues. Germline V CDR1 and CDR2: MGHDK, SYGVNS. V was clipped by 4 bases and J by 5 bases, with 12 bases between them. The CDR3 here is CASSGGRDYQPQHF. DNA for the CDR3: TGTGCCAGCAGTGGGGGCAGGGACTATCAGCCCCAGCATTTT.

The V and J genes are TRBV29-1 and TRBJ1-1; 7 positions agree with TRBD1. The CDR3 length is 13 residues. Looked up from germline, CDR1 is SQVTM and CDR2 is ANQGSEA. Trimming cost V 6 bases and J 4 bases; bases outside gene matches: 8. In DNA form, the CDR3 reads TGCAGCGTCCGCTCGGGACAGCGCACTGAAGCTTTCTTT. Translated, it gives CSVRSGQRTEAFF.

V usage is TRBV7-9 and J usage is TRBJ2-2; weak D call: TRBD2 (6 bases). From germline, CDR1 is SEHNR and CDR2 FQNEAQ (reference sequence). Trimming removed 6 bases at V and 4 bases at J, with 12 bases between. CDR3 size: 14 residues. CDR3 region: CASRRGEVTGELFF. Written as DNA, the CDR3 is TGTGCCAGCAGGCGAGGGGAGGTCACCGGGGAGCTGTTTTTT.

The chain links TRBV4-1 to TRBJ1-1; D is unresolved. Trimming took off 4 bases at V and 5 bases at J, with 14 bases between the two ends. Germline-derived CDR1 and CDR2 are MGHRA and YSYEKL. This CDR3 region has 14 residues. The CDR3 DNA follows: TGCGCCAGCAGCCCCTTTGGAGCGGGGACTGAAGCTTTCTTT. Protein sequence: CASSPFGAGTEAFF.

This clone was counted once. The chain couples TRBV5-1 to TRBJ2-1; TRBD2 matches at 7 bases. The ends lost 3 bases at V and 14 bases at J; junction bases unmatched: 17. The CDR3 totals 15 residues. Germline assignment: CDR1 SGHRS and CDR2 YFSETQ. The CDR3 spells CASSSEPGLLTAEFF. The CDR3 coding sequence is TGCGCCAGCAGCTCCGAACCGGGACTACTAACCGCTGAGTTCTTC.

The CDR3 coding sequence is TGTGCCAGCAGGCGCGATTACAGGGGTTCCTACGAGCAGTACTTC. The encoded protein is CASRRDYRGSYEQYF. The V call is TRBV28, the J call TRBJ2-7; TRBD1 agrees at 7 bases. The CDR3 extends over 15 amino acids. V shed 6 bases and J 1 base; nucleotides not matched to a gene: 9. From germline, CDR1 is MDHEN and CDR2 SYDVKM.

The chain employs TRBV6-5 and TRBJ1-1, with D possibly TRBD1 on 5 matching bases. Trimming removed 6 bases from V and 5 bases from J, with 10 bases in between. The CDR3 has 12 residues. The germline gives CDR1 MNHEY, CDR2 SVGAGI. The CDR3 coding sequence is TGTGCCAGCAGACGCACAGGAACTGAAGCTTTCTTT. Translating gives CASRRTGTEAFF.

This chain uses TRBV29-1 with TRBJ2-7; D perhaps matches TRBD1 (6 bases). Deletions cut 5 bases from V and 2 bases from J, with 16 bases between. Germline loops: CDR1 SQVTM, CDR2 ANQGSEA. CDR3 length: 14 residues. CDR3 bases: TGCAGCGTTTTAACAGGGAATTCCCCCTACGAGCAGTACTTC. Its translation: CSVLTGNSPYEQYF.

This sequence joins TRBV11-3 and TRBJ2-2; TRBD2 matches at 8 bases. V trimming: 5 bases; J trimming: 6 bases; junction bases outside the gene matches: 14. CDR1 is SGHNT, CDR2 YENEEA, per germline. The CDR3 loop spans 17 amino acids. Here the CDR3 DNA reads TGTGCCAGCAGCCTTGGGTTTGTGTCTAGCGGGCCCGGGGAGCTGTTTTTT. Translating gives CASSLGFVSSGPGELFF.

The CDR3 DNA follows: TGCAGCGGGGGGTTCGAATACGAGCAGTACTTC. Translated: CSGGFEYEQYF. This chain uses TRBV29-1 with TRBJ2-7; either TRBD1 or TRBD2 may fit D (5 bases each). The CDR3 runs 11 residues. Germline V gene sequence: CDR1 SQVTM, CDR2 ANQGSEA. V was pared by 7 bases and J by 4 bases, with 11 bases between.

DNA for the CDR3: TGTGCCAGAAGCTTAACAAATTACCCCTCGGGACGGGCAACAGATACGCAGTATTTT. Protein: CARSLTNYPSGRATDTQYF. The V and J genes are TRBV5-3 and TRBJ2-3; perhaps D is TRBD1 or TRBD2 (5 bases each). TRBV5-3 is reported as an ORF; its role is uncertain. V was trimmed by 2 bases and J by 3 bases, leaving 25 bases between them. This CDR3 is built from 19 residues.

This chain uses TRBV6-1 with TRBJ2-7, with TRBD2 matching 14 bases. Losses at the gene ends were 7 bases for V and 4 bases for J; bases not matched to a gene: 6. This CDR3 region has 15 residues. CDR1 and CDR2 (germline): MNHNS, SASEGT. CDR3 region: CASTRGLAGAYEQYF. CDR3 DNA: TGTGCCAGCACCAGGGGACTAGCGGGAGCTTACGAGCAGTACTTC.

This chain links TRBV28 with TRBJ2-7; 10 positions match TRBD1. The CDR3 consists of 15 residues. V dropped 2 bases and J dropped 7; count of bases not matched to a gene: 8. Germline loops: CDR1 MDHEN, CDR2 SYDVKM. CDR3 residues: CASSLAGTGVGEQYF. The DNA of the CDR3 is TGTGCCAGCAGTTTAGCTGGGACAGGGGTTGGGGAGCAGTACTTC.

The chain combines TRBV5-1 with TRBJ2-7, with unresolved D. Trimming removed 0 bases at V and 3 bases at J, with 10 bases between. The germline gives CDR1 SGHRS, CDR2 YFSETQ. The CDR3 length is 14 residues. CDR3 coding DNA: TGCGCCAGCAGCTTGGCCAGGCAGTACTACGAGCAGTACTTC. This translates into CASSLARQYYEQYF.

The chain is built from TRBV10-2 and TRBJ1-1; D ambiguous. The length of the CDR3 is 13 residues. CDR1 and CDR2 from the germline V gene are WSHSY and SAAADI. V lost 5 bases, J lost 3 bases, and 10 bases lay in between. CDR3 loop: CASSLGRHTEAFF. CDR3 DNA sequence: TGCGCCAGCAGTCTCGGGAGGCACACTGAAGCTTTCTTT.

This rearrangement joins TRBV5-1 to TRBJ2-1, with D perhaps given as TRBD1 or TRBD2 (5 bases each). This CDR3 region has 14 residues. Trimming took off 3 bases at V and 3 bases at J, with 10 bases between the two ends. Germline V gene data show CDR1 as SGHRS and CDR2 as YFSETQ. The CDR3 coding sequence is TGCGCCAGCAGCTCCGGGACGAGCTACAATGAGCAGTTCTTC. It translates to CASSSGTSYNEQFF.

This clone was detected only once. V is TRBV5-1 and J is TRBJ1-1, with D unclear. Per germline, CDR1 SGHRS and CDR2 YFSETQ. Trimming removed 0 bases at V and 0 bases at J, with 6 bases between. The CDR3 has 14 residues. CDR3 DNA: TGCGCCAGCAGCTTGGAACCGCTGAACACTGAAGCTTTCTTT. Amino acids: CASSLEPLNTEAFF.